The clone carrying this TCR beta chain was found a few times. Its target is unknown. The CDR3 is made up of 16 amino acids. The germline gives CDR1 SGHTA, CDR2 FQGNSA. Trimming stripped 5 bases from V and 1 base from J, with 17 bases between. CD8+CD57+ cell expansion, shown by flow cytometry, had occurred in the patients selected for sequencing. Receipt of therapy had not occurred in any patient by the time of blood sampling. CDR3 and TCR beta VDJ profiling relied on genomic DNA as the template. Each CDR3 protein gets one entry after TCRdb re-called the reads with MiXCR. The data hold roughly 280,000 distinct CDR3 sequences, with roughly 53% observed a single time. These data come from a study of CD8+CD57+ T cells in acquired aplastic anemia. Study as a whole: Sorted cells (CD4+ and CD8+) yielded DNA amounts that averaged roughly 3.2 ug. Study observations and caveats: Patients versus controls showed no significant CD8+ Simpson's diversity difference.

Sequencing was done on a sample of sorted CD4+, CD8+, or CD8+CD57+ T cells (not recorded which) from PBMCs. The receptor's source is a human donor with aplastic anemia. V and J are TRBV7-2 and TRBJ1-1; a weak D match, TRBD1 (5 bases). CDR3 sequence reads: CASSRHIDRANTEAFF. CDR3 DNA sequence: TGTGCCAGCAGCCGCCATATAGACAGAGCGAACACTGAAGCTTTCTTT.